This T cell receptor beta chain was sequenced during a study of T-cell memory formation after mild COVID-19. About the study: Largely donor-specific sequence clusters came from two donors.

TCRdb fed the 5' RACE reads into MiXCR, producing one record per CDR3 protein. This table has roughly 620,000 distinct CDR3 sequences, about 20% appearing once. This clonotype occurred a few times. The antigen is unknown. The germline V gene has CDR1 SGHVS and CDR2 FNYEAQ. The CDR3 is 14 residues long. V was pared by 0 bases and J by 4 bases, with 7 bases between. Study-wide results and caveats: Confirmation was lacking for SARS-CoV-2 specificity of second-wave clones that peaked on day 37. In pre-infection memory, a portion of responding clones appeared, which suggested that cross-reactive memory joined. The CD4+ clones that contracted clustered mainly within CM and EM, and the CD8+ clones concentrated in EMRA.

The chain combines TRBV7-6 with TRBJ1-3; a weak D match, TRBD1 (6 bases). The TCR comes from an adult woman who had mild COVID-19 (a few samples of this study predate the infection). Cell type and time point are not known. Material: PBMCs or a T cell subset sorted from them (not recorded which). CDR3 in amino acids: CASSLARGGNTIYF. In DNA form, the CDR3 reads TGTGCCAGCAGCTTAGCCAGGGGAGGAAACACCATATATTTT.